This T cell receptor (beta chain) derives from a study of metastatic and nonmetastatic thyroid tumors. In the study overall: Repertoire comparison spanned blood and tumor or nodule tissue of malignant and benign thyroid patients.

Treatment of any kind had been given to no patient before thyroid surgery. Between the trimmed V and J ends, which lost 3 bases and 4 bases, there was a span of 17 bases. This CDR3 contains 17 residues. The germline gives CDR1 SGHDT, CDR2 YYEEEE. As handled by the study authors: A distant-metastasis classifier for papillary thyroid cancer was built using CDR3 differences across clinicopathological groups. TCRdb reanalyzed the PCR reads via MiXCR. V and J calls and clone size were set by TCRdb, not the authors. The sample holds around 15,000 clones, 25% to 30% seen once. The sequenced sample consisted of tumor tissue. The chain couples TRBV5-6 to TRBJ2-6, with D possibly TRBD2 on 5 matching bases. This TCR derives from a male donor with papillary thyroid cancer or a benign thyroid nodule (not recorded which). Some clones in this sample may be carry-over from other donors' samples. The CDR3 spells CASSSFQEVWGANVLTF. Here the CDR3 DNA reads TGTGCCAGCAGCTCCTTCCAGGAGGTGTGGGGGGCCAACGTCCTGACTTTC.